Below, 22 T cell receptor beta chains from the same sample are listed, as sequenced in a study of T-cell memory formation after mild COVID-19. MiXCR, applied by TCRdb to the 5' RACE reads, yields one record per CDR3 protein. There are 180,000 or so distinct CDR3 sequences in the sample; 11% occur only once, and 3.8% lies in the top ten. The sequenced material came from PBMCs or a T cell subset sorted from them (not recorded which). Receptors were obtained from a man younger than 35 who had mild COVID-19 (a few samples of this study predate the infection). Cell type and time point are not known.

This chain links TRBV29-1 with TRBJ1-4; the D gene is possibly TRBD1 (5 bases). Germline CDR1 is SQVTM and CDR2 is ANQGSEA. The ends were cut back, 6 bases at V and 0 bases at J, with 11 bases in the middle. The CDR3 is made up of 14 amino acids. CDR3 sequence reads: CSVGGGATNEKLFF. The CDR3 DNA sequence: TGCAGCGTCGGGGGTGGTGCAACTAATGAAAAACTGTTTTTT.

The chain is built from TRBV5-1 and TRBJ2-2, with D perhaps being TRBD1 or TRBD2 (5 bases each). Germline V gives CDR1 SGHRS, CDR2 YFSETQ. This CDR3 region has 12 residues. The V end lost 6 bases, the J end lost 10 bases, and 13 bases lay between the germline ends. CDR3 nucleotides: TGCGCCAGCAAGGGACCGCCCGAGGAGCTGTTTTTT. It is translated as CASKGPPEELFF.

This clonotype was counted many times. This chain connects TRBV5-1 to TRBJ2-7, with a tentative D call TRBD1 (6 bases). The CDR3 runs 14 residues. V lost 4 bases, J lost 4 bases, and 15 bases lay in between. Germline loops: CDR1 SGHRS, CDR2 YFSETQ. Here the CDR3 DNA reads TGCGCCAGCAGCAAGGGACAAGAGGCGTACGAGCAGTACTTC. It translates to CASSKGQEAYEQYF.

This clonotype was found a few times. The V gene is TRBV6-5, the J gene TRBJ1-6; 7 nucleotides align to TRBD1. The CDR3 extends over 15 amino acids. Looked up from germline, CDR1 is MNHEY and CDR2 is SVGAGI. With V trimmed by 5 bases and J by 8 bases, 9 bases remained unmatched. CDR3 sequence reads: CASSKTGFQDSPLHF. CDR3 bases: TGTGCCAGCAGTAAGACAGGGTTCCAAGATTCACCCCTCCACTTT.

The gene calls are TRBV20-1 and TRBJ1-5; unclear D gene. V was clipped by 6 bases and J by 0 bases, with 9 bases between them. The germline V gene has CDR1 DFQATT and CDR2 SNEGSKA (reference sequence). The CDR3 runs 13 residues. The chain's CDR3 is CSAMTDSNQPQHF. DNA for the CDR3: TGCAGTGCCATGACGGATAGCAATCAGCCCCAGCATTTT.

This clonotype was detected only a few times. The rearrangement links TRBV4-3 to TRBJ2-5; tentatively, D is TRBD1 or TRBD2 (5 bases each). This CDR3 has 17 amino acids. V was shortened by 1 base and J by 3 bases, with 18 bases between the two germline ends. CDR1 and CDR2 (germline): LGHNA, YSLEER. The CDR3 nucleotides are TGCGCCAGCAGCCAAGGCATCGGTCGGGGACCTGAAGAGACCCAGTACTTC. Its protein product is CASSQGIGRGPEETQYF.

In its sample, this clonotype was seen a few times. V gene TRBV6-5 combines with J gene TRBJ1-2; D is unresolved. The ends were cut back, 6 bases at V and 8 bases at J, with 13 bases in the middle. The CDR3 contains 12 residues. CDR1 MNHEY and CDR2 SVGAGI come from the germline V gene. CDR3 DNA sequence: TGTGCCAGCAGCGCCCTTGTAGGGGGCTACACCTTC. Its translation: CASSALVGGYTF.

In this sample, this clonotype turned up many times. The chain links TRBV10-3 to TRBJ2-7; perhaps TRBD2 as D (5 bases). This CDR3 region has 13 residues. V shed 2 bases and J shed 3 bases, with 8 bases lying between them. Per germline, CDR1 ENHRY and CDR2 SYGVKD. The CDR3 sequence: CAISEGSGYEQYV. The CDR3 DNA reads TGTGCCATCAGTGAGGGGAGCGGCTACGAGCAGTACGTC.

This clonotype was counted a few times. The V and J genes are TRBV28 and TRBJ2-7, with D hard to call. CDR1 is MDHEN, CDR2 SYDVKM, per germline. This CDR3 spans 12 amino acids. With 6 bases removed from V and 2 bases from J, the gap between germline ends came to 8 bases. The DNA of the CDR3 is TGTGCCAGCAGCGCGTCCCCCTACGAGCAGTACGTC. It translates to CASSASPYEQYV.

This clonotype was seen more than once but under ten times. This chain connects TRBV6-5 to TRBJ2-7; 8 nucleotides match TRBD1. V was clipped by 0 bases and J by 4 bases; unmatched bases: 2. Germline V lookup: CDR1 MNHEY, CDR2 SVGAGI. The CDR3 is 14 residues long. CDR3 amino acids: CASSYSQGAYEQYF. DNA for the CDR3: TGTGCCAGCAGTTACTCCCAGGGGGCATACGAGCAGTACTTC.

The chain recombines TRBV20-1 with TRBJ2-7; D unresolved. The CDR3 has 12 residues. Trimming removed 3 bases at V and 1 base at J, with 7 bases between. Germline CDR1 is DFQATT and CDR2 is SNEGSKA (reference sequence). The CDR3 loop reads CSARIRSYEQYV. Here the CDR3 DNA reads TGCAGTGCTAGGATCAGGTCCTACGAGCAGTACGTC.

In its sample, this clonotype was seen a few times. The rearrangement links TRBV4-3 to TRBJ2-1; 8 nucleotides align to TRBD2. CDR3 size: 15 residues. From germline, CDR1 is LGHNA and CDR2 YSLEER. Trimming cost V 4 bases and J 4 bases; bases outside gene matches: 6. This chain's CDR3 is CASSPPGTRYNEQFF. The CDR3 nucleotides are TGCGCCAGCAGCCCTCCCGGGACTAGATACAATGAGCAGTTCTTC.

The rearrangement uses TRBV3-1 and TRBJ2-5, with D tentatively TRBD2 (5 bases). The V end lost 8 bases, the J end lost 5 bases, and 12 bases lay between the germline ends. The CDR3 extends over 12 amino acids. Germline V gives CDR1 LGHDT, CDR2 YNNKEL (reference sequence). CDR3 sequence (DNA): TGTGCCAGCGGCTACTGGAGGGAGACCCAGTACTTC. Translating it yields CASGYWRETQYF.

The genes are TRBV19 and TRBJ2-5; a weak D match, TRBD1 (5 bases). Looked up from germline, CDR1 is LNHDA and CDR2 is SQIVND (reference sequence). This CDR3 spans 15 amino acids. V gave up 3 bases and J gave up 2 bases, with 13 bases separating them. The CDR3 region has the DNA TGTGCCAGTAGTATCGACAGTCTAAGGCAAGAGACCCAGTACTTC. This encodes CASSIDSLRQETQYF.

This clonotype was picked up a small number of times. V and J are TRBV10-3 and TRBJ1-1; D call uncertain. V lost 0 bases and J 0 bases, leaving 8 bases between the germline ends. The germline gives CDR1 ENHRY, CDR2 SYGVKD. CDR3 size: 15 residues. The CDR3 region has the DNA TGTGCCATCAGTGAGTCAGTCCTCCTGAACACTGAAGCTTTCTTT. This sequence encodes CAISESVLLNTEAFF.

The table lists this clonotype with a few counts. V usage is TRBV18 and J usage is TRBJ1-6, with TRBD1 as a possible D gene (5 bases). The germline gives CDR1 KGHSH, CDR2 LQKENI. This CDR3 is 14 amino acids long. V lost 0 bases and J lost 10, with 10 bases in between. The CDR3 protein is CASSPPQGGSPLHF. In nucleotides, the CDR3 is TGTGCCAGCTCACCACCGCAGGGCGGATCACCCCTCCACTTT.

This chain uses TRBV12-3 or TRBV12-4 with TRBJ2-3, with 8 bases matching TRBD2. This CDR3 comprises 14 residues. V shed 6 bases, J shed 3 bases, and the junction held 5 bases outside the gene matches. The CDR3 protein is CASSREGETDTQYF. In DNA, the CDR3 is TGTGCCAGCAGCCGGGAGGGAGAGACAGATACGCAGTATTTT.

J is TRBJ2-7 and V is TRBV11-1, with D perhaps assigned TRBD1 or TRBD2 (5 bases each). Trimming left V 2 bases short and J 3 bases short, with 8 bases between. The germline CDR1 and CDR2 sequences are SGHAT and FQDESV (reference sequence). The CDR3 is 13 amino acids. CDR3 region: CASSLRDVYEQYF. The CDR3 DNA reads as TGTGCCAGCAGCTTAAGGGACGTCTACGAGCAGTACTTC. Based on the CDR3 plus reference TRBV11-1 and TRBJ2-7, the full variable domain is EAEVAQSPRYKITEKSQAVAFWCDPISGHATLYWYRQILGQGPELLVQFQDESVVDDSQLPKDRFSAERLKGVDSTLKIQPAELGDSAMYLCASSLRDVYEQYFGPGTRLTVT.

This clonotype has a count of ten or more. V is TRBV5-1 and J is TRBJ2-5; 9 nucleotides line up with TRBD1. CDR1 and CDR2 from the germline V gene are SGHRS and YFSETQ. The CDR3 is 14 amino acids. V shed 4 bases, J shed 5 bases, and the junction held 6 bases outside the gene matches. The CDR3 nucleotides read TGCGCCAGCAGCCAACAGGGGGCAAGGGAGACCCAGTACTTC. It codes for CASSQQGARETQYF.

This clonotype occurred a few times. The chain recombines TRBV5-1 with TRBJ2-3; 11 bases line up with TRBD2. Germline CDR1 and CDR2: SGHRS and YFSETQ. Losses at the gene ends were 4 bases for V and 4 bases for J; bases not matched to a gene: 5. The CDR3 extends over 15 amino acids. CDR3 DNA: TGCGCCAGCAGCACTAGCGGGGGCGACCCAGATACGCAGTATTTT. Translating it yields CASSTSGGDPDTQYF.

This clonotype was seen more than once but under ten times. This chain links TRBV7-2 with TRBJ2-3, with 10 bases matching TRBD1. J gave up 2 bases and V 2 bases, and 4 bases lay outside the gene matches. CDR1 SGHTA and CDR2 FQGNSA come from the germline V gene. This CDR3 region has 16 residues. The CDR3 here is CASSLNRQGATDTQYF. CDR3 nucleotide sequence: TGTGCCAGCAGCTTAAATAGACAGGGGGCCACAGATACGCAGTATTTT.

This clonotype appeared a few times. The chain recombines TRBV11-2 with TRBJ1-4, with 10 positions matching TRBD1. The CDR3 is 16 residues long. Germline V gene sequence: CDR1 SGHAT, CDR2 FQNNGV. Unmatched junction bases numbered 7, after V lost 3 bases and J lost 6 bases. CDR3 DNA: TGTGCCAGCAGCTTTCCCCCCGGACAGGGGGATGAAAAACTGTTTTTT. As protein: CASSFPPGQGDEKLFF.